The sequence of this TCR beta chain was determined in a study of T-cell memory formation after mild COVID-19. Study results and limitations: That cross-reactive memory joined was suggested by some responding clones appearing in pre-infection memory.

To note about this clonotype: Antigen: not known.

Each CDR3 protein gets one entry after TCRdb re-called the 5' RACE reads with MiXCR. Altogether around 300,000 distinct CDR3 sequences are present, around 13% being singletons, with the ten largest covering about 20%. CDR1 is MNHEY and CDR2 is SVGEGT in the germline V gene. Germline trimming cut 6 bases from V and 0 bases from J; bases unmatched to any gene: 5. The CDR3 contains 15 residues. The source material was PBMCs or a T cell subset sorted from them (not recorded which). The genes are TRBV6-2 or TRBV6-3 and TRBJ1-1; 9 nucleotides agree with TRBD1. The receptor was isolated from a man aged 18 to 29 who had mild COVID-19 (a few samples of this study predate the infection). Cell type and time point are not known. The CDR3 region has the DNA TGTGCCAGCAGAAGGGACAGGGTCATGAACACTGAAGCTTTCTTT. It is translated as CASRRDRVMNTEAFF.